This entry is about one TCR beta chain. No antigen is known for it. The record originates from a study of long-term antiretroviral therapy in people with HIV. Study-level results: The range of CDR3 lengths in HIV repertoires proved narrower than that found in controls.

The libraries were made with immunoSEQ v3.0 at survey level. Clones were sequenced by immunoSEQ multiplex PCR, and TCRdb holds only the in-frame ones, with some missing. The sample lists 20,000 to 30,000 clones; 65% to 90% were seen once. Per germline, CDR1 GTSNPN and CDR2 SVGIG (reference sequence). There are 14 residues in the CDR3. J gave up 7 bases and V 2 bases, and 8 bases lay outside the gene matches. Every participant with HIV received treatment in the United States. Each sample contained roughly 0.95-10 million cryopreserved PBMC, thawed before DNA extraction. The chain combines TRBV30 with TRBJ1-2, with TRBD1 matching over 9 bases. The sequences come from unsorted PBMCs, collected 1.2 years after starting antiretroviral therapy. The receptor comes from a man aged 50 to 59 with HIV. The chain's CDR3 is CAWSHTGGWGGYTF. CDR3 DNA: TGTGCCTGGAGTCACACAGGGGGCTGGGGTGGCTACACCTTC.